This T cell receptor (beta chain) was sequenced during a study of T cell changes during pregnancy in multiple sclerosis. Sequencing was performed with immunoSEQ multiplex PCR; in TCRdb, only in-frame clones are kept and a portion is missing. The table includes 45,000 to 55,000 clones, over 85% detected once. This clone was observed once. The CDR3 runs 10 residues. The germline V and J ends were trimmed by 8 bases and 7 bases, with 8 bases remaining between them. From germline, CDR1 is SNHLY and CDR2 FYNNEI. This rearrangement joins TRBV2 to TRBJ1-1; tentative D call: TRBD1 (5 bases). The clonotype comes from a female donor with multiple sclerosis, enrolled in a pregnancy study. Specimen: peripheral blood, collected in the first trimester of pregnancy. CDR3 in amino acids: CASGGGEAFF. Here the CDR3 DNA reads TGTGCCAGCGGCGGGGGTGAAGCTTTCTTT.